This entry lists 26 T cell receptor beta chains sequenced from one sample in a study of blood T cell repertoires in COVID-19. The protocol was immunoSEQ multiplex PCR, while the TCRdb copy is restricted to in-frame clones and leaves out a portion. The sample carries about 410,000 clones, just over 85% recorded once. The specimen sequenced was peripheral blood. These receptors all come from a woman between 25 and 40 years old with active or convalescent COVID-19.

This CDR3 reads CASSLSWAYEQYF. The CDR3 DNA reads TGTGCCAGCAGTTTATCGTGGGCTTACGAGCAGTACTTC. The gene calls are TRBV27 and TRBJ2-7; no firm D call. CDR3 length equals 13 residues. Germline V gene sequence: CDR1 MNHEY, CDR2 SMNVEV (reference sequence). Between the trimmed V and J ends, which lost 0 bases and 4 bases, there was a span of 7 bases.

The chain links TRBV6-1 to TRBJ2-1, with 7 bases that match TRBD2. V was clipped by 3 bases and J by 9 bases; unmatched bases: 17. Germline CDR1 reads MNHNS; CDR2 reads SASEGT. The CDR3 contains 17 residues. The CDR3 is CASSEPGWRGNKVEQFF. CDR3 DNA: TGTGCCAGCAGTGAGCCTGGGTGGCGGGGGAATAAGGTTGAGCAGTTCTTC.

The chain uses TRBV5-4 and TRBJ1-1; the match to TRBD1 covers 8 bases. The CDR3 totals 15 residues. Germline assignment: CDR1 SGHNT and CDR2 YYREEE (reference sequence). V trimming: 4 bases; J trimming: 5 bases; junction bases outside the gene matches: 10. CDR3 bases: TGTGCCAGCAGCCTACGGACAGGGAGAGGAACTGAAGCTTTCTTT. Amino acids: CASSLRTGRGTEAFF.

This clone was found many times. J is TRBJ2-7 and V is TRBV30; weak D call: TRBD1 (6 bases). CDR1 is GTSNPN, CDR2 SVGIG, per germline (reference sequence). V lost 2 bases to trimming and J lost 3 bases, with 20 bases between them. The CDR3 sequence is 16 residues long. The CDR3 sequence is CAWSRPTGWSVYEQYF. CDR3 coding DNA: TGTGCCTGGAGTCGCCCTACAGGGTGGTCCGTCTACGAGCAGTACTTC.

The rearrangement links TRBV19 to TRBJ2-2, with 12 positions matching TRBD2. There are 17 residues in the CDR3. The junction had 9 bases not matched to a gene; V was cut back by 7 bases and J by 3 bases. Germline CDR1 reads LNHDA; CDR2 reads SQIVND (reference sequence). The CDR3 protein is CASISPTSGRYTGELFF. In DNA, the CDR3 is TGTGCCAGTATCAGCCCTACTAGCGGGAGGTACACCGGGGAGCTGTTTTTT.

The chain combines TRBV4-1 with TRBJ1-3; TRBD1 matches at 7 bases. CDR3 length equals 15 residues. V shed 2 bases and J 1 base; nucleotides not matched to a gene: 2. Germline CDR1 is MGHRA and CDR2 is YSYEKL. In nucleotides, the CDR3 is TGCGCCAGCAGCCAACCGGACAGGTCTGGAAACACCATATATTTT. Translation: CASSQPDRSGNTIYF.

The chain carries TRBV10-3 and TRBJ2-2, with 8 positions matching TRBD2. CDR1 ENHRY and CDR2 SYGVKD come from the germline V gene. J was trimmed by 0 bases and V by 8 bases; bases with no gene match: 8. This CDR3 has 16 residues. The CDR3 reads CAIPKGRGANTGELFF. The DNA of the CDR3 is TGTGCCATCCCCAAAGGGCGGGGGGCGAACACCGGGGAGCTGTTTTTT.

The J gene is TRBJ2-1, the V gene TRBV30; 10 bases match TRBD2. This CDR3 spans 14 amino acids. Germline V gives CDR1 GTSNPN, CDR2 SVGIG (reference sequence). Unmatched junction bases numbered 6, after V lost 0 bases and J lost 10 bases. In DNA, the CDR3 is TGTGCCTGGAGTGTCCAACTAGCGGGGTGGGAGCAGTTCTTC. It translates to CAWSVQLAGWEQFF.

The V call is TRBV28, the J call TRBJ1-4; 7 nucleotides agree with TRBD1. There are 15 residues in the CDR3. Per the germline V gene, CDR1 is MDHEN and CDR2 is SYDVKM. V trimming: 5 bases; J trimming: 6 bases; junction bases outside the gene matches: 9. The CDR3 sequence is CASSTEGALDEKLFF. The CDR3 region has the DNA TGTGCCAGCAGTACCGAGGGGGCGCTGGATGAAAAACTGTTTTTT.

The J gene is TRBJ1-2, the V gene TRBV18, with D uncertain. The germline V and J ends were trimmed by 2 bases and 0 bases, with 13 bases remaining between them. Germline-derived CDR1 and CDR2 are KGHSH and LQKENI. There are 16 residues in the CDR3. CDR3 nucleotide sequence: TGTGCCAGCTCACCAGTCGTCGGGAAAGCTAACTATGGCTACACCTTC. Translated, it gives CASSPVVGKANYGYTF.

The V and J genes are TRBV29-1 and TRBJ2-1; 8 bases are shared with TRBD2. The CDR3 is 14 amino acids. Germline values: CDR1 SQVTM, CDR2 ANQGSEA. Trimming at V came to 3 bases and at J to 3 bases, leaving 4 bases not matched to a gene. The CDR3 DNA is TGCAGCGTTGAGAAGCGGGGGTACTACAATGAGCAGTTCTTC. This codes for CSVEKRGYYNEQFF.

The chain has TRBV7-9 and TRBJ2-7; possible D gene TRBD2, 6 bases. Germline V gene lookup returns CDR1 SEHNR and CDR2 FQNEAQ (reference sequence). Trimming stripped 3 bases from V and 7 bases from J, with 25 bases between. The CDR3 runs 17 residues. The CDR3 here is CASSFGGGPSVFGEQYF. The CDR3 DNA reads as TGTGCCAGCAGCTTTGGCGGAGGGCCCTCGGTTTTTGGAGAGCAGTACTTC.

The chain links TRBV6-6 to TRBJ1-5; D is undetermined. Per germline, CDR1 MNHNY and CDR2 SVGAGI (reference sequence). The germline V and J ends were trimmed by 6 bases and 7 bases, with 13 bases remaining between them. CDR3 size: 13 residues. The CDR3 DNA reads as TGTGCCAGCAGCATAGGCCGGGAGCAGCCCCAGCATTTT. Protein product: CASSIGREQPQHF.

The chain joins TRBV19 to TRBJ1-1, with 10 bases lining up with TRBD1. V trimming: 6 bases; J trimming: 1 base; junction bases outside the gene matches: 2. The germline gives CDR1 LNHDA, CDR2 SQIVND (reference sequence). This CDR3 is built from 14 residues. CDR3 region: CASRRDRGNTEAFF. The CDR3 DNA follows: TGTGCCAGTAGGCGGGACAGGGGGAACACTGAAGCTTTCTTT.

This chain joins TRBV30 and TRBJ2-3; D not resolved. V was pared by 4 bases and J by 5 bases, with 13 bases between. Germline V gene data show CDR1 as GTSNPN and CDR2 as SVGIG (reference sequence). The CDR3 consists of 13 residues. The CDR3 loop reads CAWTPVARDTQYF. In DNA form, the CDR3 reads TGTGCCTGGACCCCGGTAGCTAGAGATACGCAGTATTTT.

V gene TRBV27 combines with J gene TRBJ2-1; 13 bases line up with TRBD2. V was clipped by 2 bases and J by 6 bases; unmatched bases: 7. The germline CDR1 and CDR2 sequences are MNHEY and SMNVEV (reference sequence). The CDR3 is 17 amino acids. DNA of the CDR3: TGTGCCAGCAGTTTAGGGACTAGCGGGATTTGGTCCAATGAGCAGTTCTTC. It yields the protein CASSLGTSGIWSNEQFF.

The V call is TRBV18, the J call TRBJ2-7, with 7 bases that match TRBD1. Germline loops: CDR1 KGHSH, CDR2 LQKENI. CDR3 length equals 14 residues. V shed 6 bases and J 1 base; nucleotides not matched to a gene: 6. The CDR3 protein is CASSPTGQSYEQYF. The DNA for the CDR3 is TGTGCCAGCTCTCCGACAGGGCAGTCCTACGAGCAGTACTTC.

This clone was counted only a few times. The chain couples TRBV18 to TRBJ1-2; D is perhaps TRBD1 (6 bases). Trimming removed 2 bases from V and 5 bases from J, with 15 bases in between. Germline V gene sequence: CDR1 KGHSH, CDR2 LQKENI. CDR3 length: 15 amino acids. The DNA of the CDR3 is TGTGCCAGCTCACCAGGGGCAGGGGAGATATATGGCTACACCTTC. Residues: CASSPGAGEIYGYTF.

The chain is built from TRBV6-5 and TRBJ2-5; TRBD2 matches at 8 bases. CDR1 MNHEY and CDR2 SVGAGI come from the germline V gene. Losses at the gene ends were 4 bases for V and 2 bases for J; bases not matched to a gene: 9. This CDR3 is 16 amino acids long. CDR3 DNA sequence: TGTGCCAGCAGTTGGAGAAGCGGGGGTCAACAAGAGACCCAGTACTTC. The encoded protein is CASSWRSGGQQETQYF.

The rearrangement links TRBV19 to TRBJ1-2; D not resolved. The germline V gene has CDR1 LNHDA and CDR2 SQIVND (reference sequence). This CDR3 spans 14 amino acids. Trimming shortened V by 7 bases and J by 4 bases, and 16 bases separated the two germline ends. DNA for the CDR3: TGTGCCAGTATCTCCTCATCAAGCGGCTATGGCTACACCTTC. Translated, it gives CASISSSSGYGYTF. Drawing the rest from reference TRBV19 and TRBJ1-2, the complete variable domain is DGGITQSPKYLFRKEGQNVTLSCEQNLNHDAMYWYRQDPGQGLRLIYYSQIVNDFQKGDIAEGYSVSREKKESFPLTVTSAQKNPTAFYLCASISSSSGYGYTFGSGTRLTVV.

This chain joins TRBV6-5 and TRBJ2-7; 10 bases fit TRBD2. This CDR3 is 14 amino acids long. Germline assignment: CDR1 MNHEY and CDR2 SVGAGI. Germline trimming cut 7 bases from V and 0 bases from J; bases unmatched to any gene: 3. The CDR3 is CASKGTSDSYEQYF. The CDR3 nucleotides read TGTGCCAGCAAGGGGACTAGCGACTCCTACGAGCAGTACTTC.

The rearrangement joins TRBV18 to TRBJ1-2, with D perhaps matching TRBD1 (6 bases). Germline CDR1 is KGHSH and CDR2 is LQKENI. The V end was cut by 3 bases, the J end by 4 bases, with 12 bases between. This CDR3 spans 14 amino acids. CDR3 region: CASSPGTSSYGYTF. The CDR3, as DNA: TGTGCCAGCTCACCCGGGACATCCAGCTATGGCTACACCTTC.

The rearrangement uses TRBV27 and TRBJ1-5, with a possible D match to TRBD1 (5 bases). Trimming left V 3 bases short and J 0 bases short, with 21 bases between. There are 19 residues in the CDR3. Looked up from germline, CDR1 is MNHEY and CDR2 is SMNVEV (reference sequence). The CDR3 bases are TGTGCCAGCAGTTTTCGTGGCAGGGATATGGGATATAGCAATCAGCCCCAGCATTTT. This translates into CASSFRGRDMGYSNQPQHF.

This chain joins TRBV19 and TRBJ1-2; D remains ambiguous. The germline CDR1 and CDR2 sequences are LNHDA and SQIVND (reference sequence). This CDR3 spans 13 amino acids. V lost 0 bases to trimming and J lost 7 bases, with 9 bases between them. CDR3: CASSIDQAIGYTF. CDR3 DNA sequence: TGTGCCAGTAGTATAGATCAGGCTATTGGCTACACCTTC.

The chain recombines TRBV7-9 with TRBJ1-1; D gene uncertain. Trimming took off 4 bases at V and 4 bases at J, with 13 bases between the two ends. The germline V gene encodes CDR1 SEHNR and CDR2 FQNEAQ (reference sequence). The CDR3 totals 14 residues. CDR3 in amino acids: CASSYVVRGTEAFF. CDR3 nucleotide sequence: TGTGCCAGCAGCTATGTAGTACGGGGCACTGAAGCTTTCTTT.

The V call is TRBV6-5, the J call TRBJ1-5; D is unresolved. V was trimmed by 6 bases and J by 0 bases, leaving 12 bases between them. The CDR3 spans 15 residues. Germline assignment: CDR1 MNHEY and CDR2 SVGAGI. Here the CDR3 DNA reads TGTGCCAGCAGGGTCGGCAGACATAGCAATCAGCCCCAGCATTTT. It encodes CASRVGRHSNQPQHF.